This TCR beta chain was profiled in a study of cytomegalovirus exposure and HLA in healthy donors. On the study more broadly: Per a later analysis, the approximately 620 first-cohort and 120 validation repertoires shared one platform. Study results and caveats: According to the study, roughly 160 TCR beta chains were cytomegalovirus-associated. The CMV antigen specificity of a few CMV-associated chains was confirmed through in vitro analysis. Both high specificity and high sensitivity reportedly marked the classifier's diagnosis of cytomegalovirus status.

Trimming shortened V by 0 bases and J by 5 bases, and 17 bases separated the two germline ends. Germline CDR1 MGHRA, CDR2 YSYEKL. The CDR3 has 16 residues. Note on this clone: Antigen specificity is unknown.

Data came from immunoSEQ multiplex PCR; TCRdb stores just in-frame clones and leaves some out. The repertoire has some 270,000 clones, 80% to 90% of them found once; the top ten carry about 1%. The receptor was isolated from a woman between 18 and 30 years old in good health and CMV-seronegative. The sequenced material came from PBMCs. This sequence joins TRBV4-1 and TRBJ2-7, with D possibly TRBD2 on 6 matching bases. This chain's CDR3 is CASSQEGRGAAHEQYF. The CDR3 DNA follows: TGCGCCAGCAGCCAAGAGGGGCGGGGCGCAGCCCACGAGCAGTACTTC.